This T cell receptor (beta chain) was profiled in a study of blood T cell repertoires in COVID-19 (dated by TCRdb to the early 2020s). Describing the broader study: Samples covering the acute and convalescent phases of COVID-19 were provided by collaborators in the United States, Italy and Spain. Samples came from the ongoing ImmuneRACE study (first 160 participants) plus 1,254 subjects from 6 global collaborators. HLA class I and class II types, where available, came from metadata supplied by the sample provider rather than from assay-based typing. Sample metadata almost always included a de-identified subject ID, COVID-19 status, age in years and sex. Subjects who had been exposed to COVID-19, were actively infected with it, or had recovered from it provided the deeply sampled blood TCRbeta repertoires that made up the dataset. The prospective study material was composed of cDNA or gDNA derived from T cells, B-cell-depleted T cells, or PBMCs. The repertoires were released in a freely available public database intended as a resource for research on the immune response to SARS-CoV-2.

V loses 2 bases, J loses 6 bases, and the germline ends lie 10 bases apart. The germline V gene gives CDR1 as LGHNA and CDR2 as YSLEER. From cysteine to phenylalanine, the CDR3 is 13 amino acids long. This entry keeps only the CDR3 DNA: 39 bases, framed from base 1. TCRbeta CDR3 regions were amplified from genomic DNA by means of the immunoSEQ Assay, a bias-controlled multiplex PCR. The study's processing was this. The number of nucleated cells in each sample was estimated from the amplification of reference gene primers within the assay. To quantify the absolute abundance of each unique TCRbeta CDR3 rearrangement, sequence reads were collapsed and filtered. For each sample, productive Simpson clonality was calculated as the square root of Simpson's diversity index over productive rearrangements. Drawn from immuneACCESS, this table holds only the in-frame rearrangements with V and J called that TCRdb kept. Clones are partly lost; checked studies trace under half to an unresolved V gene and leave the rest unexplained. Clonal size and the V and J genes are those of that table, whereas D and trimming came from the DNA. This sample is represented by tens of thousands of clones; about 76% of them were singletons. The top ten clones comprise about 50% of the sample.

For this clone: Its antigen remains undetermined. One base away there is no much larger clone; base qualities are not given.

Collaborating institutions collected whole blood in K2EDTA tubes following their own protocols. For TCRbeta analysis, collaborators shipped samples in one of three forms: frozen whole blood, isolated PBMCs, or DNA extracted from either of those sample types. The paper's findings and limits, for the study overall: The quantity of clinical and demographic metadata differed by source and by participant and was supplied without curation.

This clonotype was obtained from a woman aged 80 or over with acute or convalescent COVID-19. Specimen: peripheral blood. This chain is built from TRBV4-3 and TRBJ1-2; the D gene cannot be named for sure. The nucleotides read TGCGCCAGCAGCCAAAACGAGGGTGATGGCTACACCTTC. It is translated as CASSQNEGDGYTF.